This TCR beta chain appears in the sequencing data of a study of control samples from healthy donors and cancer patients. Here immunoSEQ multiplex PCR was the method, and the copy in TCRdb shows in-frame clones only, minus some. The table has some 79,000 clones, 89% seen once. This CDR3 contains 16 residues. CDR1 and CDR2 from the germline V gene are LGHDT and YNNKEL (reference sequence). Unmatched junction bases numbered 14, after V lost 4 bases and J lost 6 bases. This sequence was found in a man over 45 in good health. The sequencing input was blood. The chain couples TRBV3-1 (or the pseudogene TRBV3-2) to TRBJ2-7; TRBD2 matches at 8 bases. CDR3 DNA: TGTGCCAGCAGCCGACGGGGGGGACTTATGCCTCCCGAGCAGTACTTC. Amino acids: CASSRRGGLMPPEQYF.